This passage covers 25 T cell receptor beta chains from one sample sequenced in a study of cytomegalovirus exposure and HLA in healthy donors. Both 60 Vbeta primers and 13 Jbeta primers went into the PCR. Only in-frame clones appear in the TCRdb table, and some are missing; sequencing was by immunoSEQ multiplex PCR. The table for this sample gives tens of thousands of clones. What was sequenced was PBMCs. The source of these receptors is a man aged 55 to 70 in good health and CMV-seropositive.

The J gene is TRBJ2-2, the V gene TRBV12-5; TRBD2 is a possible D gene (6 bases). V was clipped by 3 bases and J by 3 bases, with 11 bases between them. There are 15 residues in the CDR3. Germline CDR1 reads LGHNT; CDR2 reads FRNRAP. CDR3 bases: TGTGCTAGTGGTTTTTGGGACTCAGACACCGGGGAGCTGTTTTTT. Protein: CASGFWDSDTGELFF.

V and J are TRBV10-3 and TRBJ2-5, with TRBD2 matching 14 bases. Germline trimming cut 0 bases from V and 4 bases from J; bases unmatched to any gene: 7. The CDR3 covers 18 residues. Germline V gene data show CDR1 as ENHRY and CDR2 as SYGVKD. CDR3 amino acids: CAISESSGLAGAGETQYF. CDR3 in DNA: TGTGCCATCAGTGAGTCATCGGGACTAGCGGGAGCGGGAGAGACCCAGTACTTC.

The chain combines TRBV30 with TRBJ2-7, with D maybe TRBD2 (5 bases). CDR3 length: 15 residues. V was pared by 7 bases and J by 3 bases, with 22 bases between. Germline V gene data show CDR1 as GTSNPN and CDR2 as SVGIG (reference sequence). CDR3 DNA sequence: TGTGCCTTGTTAAACCGGGAAAGGGCCCTCTACGAGCAGTACTTC. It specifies CALLNRERALYEQYF.

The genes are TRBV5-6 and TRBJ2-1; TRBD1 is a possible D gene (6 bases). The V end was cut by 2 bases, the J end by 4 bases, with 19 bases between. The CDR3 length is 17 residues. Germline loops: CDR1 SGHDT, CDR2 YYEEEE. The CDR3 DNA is TGTGCCAGCAGCTTAATCTTGCCGGGACATTTATACAATGAGCAGTTCTTC. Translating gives CASSLILPGHLYNEQFF.

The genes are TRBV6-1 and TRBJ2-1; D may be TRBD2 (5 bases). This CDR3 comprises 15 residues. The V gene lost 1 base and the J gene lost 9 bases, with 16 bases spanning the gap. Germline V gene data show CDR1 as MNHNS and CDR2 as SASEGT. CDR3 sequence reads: CASSEGEMVLGEQFF. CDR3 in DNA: TGTGCCAGCAGTGAAGGGGAGATGGTCTTGGGTGAGCAGTTCTTC.

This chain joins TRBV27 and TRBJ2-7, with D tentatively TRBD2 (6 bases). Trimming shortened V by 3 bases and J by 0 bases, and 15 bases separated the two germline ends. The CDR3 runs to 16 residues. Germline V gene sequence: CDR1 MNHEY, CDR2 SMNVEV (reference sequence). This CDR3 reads CASSFLGLGSSYEQYF. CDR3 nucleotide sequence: TGTGCCAGCAGTTTTTTGGGACTGGGGAGCTCCTACGAGCAGTACTTC.

The CDR3 coding sequence is TGTGCCAGCAGCGTAGGGCAGGACTATGGCTACACCTTC. Translation gives CASSVGQDYGYTF. The chain uses TRBV9 and TRBJ1-2, with unresolved D. V was shortened by 0 bases and J by 3 bases, with 6 bases between the two germline ends. CDR3 size: 13 residues. Germline-derived CDR1 and CDR2 are SGDLS and YYNGEE.

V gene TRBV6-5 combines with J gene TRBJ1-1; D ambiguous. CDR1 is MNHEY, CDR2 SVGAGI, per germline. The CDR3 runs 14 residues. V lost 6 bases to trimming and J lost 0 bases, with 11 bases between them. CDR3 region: CASSPGLMNTEAFF. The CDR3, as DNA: TGTGCCAGCAGCCCCGGACTGATGAACACTGAAGCTTTCTTT.

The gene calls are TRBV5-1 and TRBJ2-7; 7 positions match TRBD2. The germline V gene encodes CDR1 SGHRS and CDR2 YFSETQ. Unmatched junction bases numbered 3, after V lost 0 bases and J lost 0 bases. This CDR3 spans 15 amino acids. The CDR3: CASSLEASGSYEQYF. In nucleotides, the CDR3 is TGCGCCAGCAGCTTGGAGGCTAGCGGCTCCTACGAGCAGTACTTC.

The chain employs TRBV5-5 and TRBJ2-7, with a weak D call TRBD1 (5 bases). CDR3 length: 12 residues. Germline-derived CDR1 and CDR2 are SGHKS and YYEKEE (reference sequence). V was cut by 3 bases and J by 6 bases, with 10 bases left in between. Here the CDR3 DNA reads TGTGCCAGCAGCTCTCCCGACAGCGAGCAGTACTTC. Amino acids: CASSSPDSEQYF.

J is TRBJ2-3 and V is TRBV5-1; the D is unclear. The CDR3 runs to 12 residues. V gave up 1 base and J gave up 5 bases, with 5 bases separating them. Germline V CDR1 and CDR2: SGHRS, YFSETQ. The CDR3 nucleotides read TGCGCCAGCAGCTTGACGGGAGATACGCAGTATTTT. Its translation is CASSLTGDTQYF.

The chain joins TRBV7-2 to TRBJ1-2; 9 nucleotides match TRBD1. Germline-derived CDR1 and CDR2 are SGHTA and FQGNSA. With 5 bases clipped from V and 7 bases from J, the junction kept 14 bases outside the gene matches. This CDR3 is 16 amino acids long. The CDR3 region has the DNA TGTGCCAGCAGCCCTGCTACGGCAGGGACAGGGTCTGGCTACACCTTC. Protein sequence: CASSPATAGTGSGYTF.

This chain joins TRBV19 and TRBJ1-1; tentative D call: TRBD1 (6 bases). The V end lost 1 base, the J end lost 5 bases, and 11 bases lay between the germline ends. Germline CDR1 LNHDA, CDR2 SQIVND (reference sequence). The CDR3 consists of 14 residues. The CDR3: CASSIGGPETEAFF. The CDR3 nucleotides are TGTGCCAGTAGTATAGGGGGGCCGGAGACTGAAGCTTTCTTT.

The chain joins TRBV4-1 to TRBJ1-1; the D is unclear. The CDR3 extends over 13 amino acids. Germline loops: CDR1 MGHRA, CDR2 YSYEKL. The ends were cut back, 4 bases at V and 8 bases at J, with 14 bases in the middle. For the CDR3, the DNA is TGCGCCAGCAGCCGCCCCCCGGAGTGGGAAGCTTTCTTT. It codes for CASSRPPEWEAFF.

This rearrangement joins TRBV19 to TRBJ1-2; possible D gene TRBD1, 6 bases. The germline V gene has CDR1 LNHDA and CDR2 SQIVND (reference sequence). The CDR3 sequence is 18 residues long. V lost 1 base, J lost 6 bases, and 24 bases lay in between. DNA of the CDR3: TGTGCCAGTAGTATAGCCCCTCCTATCAGGGGTTGGACTCATGGCTACACCTTC. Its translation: CASSIAPPIRGWTHGYTF. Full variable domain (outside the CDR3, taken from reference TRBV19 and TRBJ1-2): DGGITQSPKYLFRKEGQNVTLSCEQNLNHDAMYWYRQDPGQGLRLIYYSQIVNDFQKGDIAEGYSVSREKKESFPLTVTSAQKNPTAFYLCASSIAPPIRGWTHGYTFGSGTRLTVV.

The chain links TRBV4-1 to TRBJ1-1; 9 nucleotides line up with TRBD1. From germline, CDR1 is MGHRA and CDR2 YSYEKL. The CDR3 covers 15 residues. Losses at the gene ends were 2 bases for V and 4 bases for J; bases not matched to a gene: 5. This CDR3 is CASSQHRDRVTEAFF. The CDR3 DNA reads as TGCGCCAGCAGCCAACACCGGGACAGGGTCACTGAAGCTTTCTTT.

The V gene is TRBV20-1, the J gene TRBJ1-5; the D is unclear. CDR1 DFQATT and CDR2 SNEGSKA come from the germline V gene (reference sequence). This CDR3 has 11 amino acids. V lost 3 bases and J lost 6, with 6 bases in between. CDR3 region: CSASGRQPQHF. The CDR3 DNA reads TGCAGTGCTAGTGGGCGTCAGCCCCAGCATTTT.

CDR3 in amino acids: CASQAGRGVNTGELFF. DNA of the CDR3: TGTGCCTCTCAGGCGGGGCGGGGGGTTAACACCGGGGAGCTGTTTTTT. V and J are TRBV4-2 and TRBJ2-2; 8 nucleotides align to TRBD2. Per the germline V gene, CDR1 is LGHNA and CDR2 is YNFKEQ. V shed 11 bases and J 2 bases; nucleotides not matched to a gene: 13. This CDR3 has 16 amino acids.

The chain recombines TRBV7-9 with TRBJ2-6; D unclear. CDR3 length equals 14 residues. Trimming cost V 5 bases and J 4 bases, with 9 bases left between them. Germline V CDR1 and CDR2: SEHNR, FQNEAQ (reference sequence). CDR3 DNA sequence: TGTGCCAGCAGCCGCCCTCAGGGGGCCAACGTCCTGACTTTC. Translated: CASSRPQGANVLTF.

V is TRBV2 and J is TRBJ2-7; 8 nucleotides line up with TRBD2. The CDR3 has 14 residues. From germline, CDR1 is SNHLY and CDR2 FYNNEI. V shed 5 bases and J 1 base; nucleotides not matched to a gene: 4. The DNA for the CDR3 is TGTGCCAGCAGTCTCACTAGCGGATCCTACGAGCAGTACTTC. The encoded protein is CASSLTSGSYEQYF.

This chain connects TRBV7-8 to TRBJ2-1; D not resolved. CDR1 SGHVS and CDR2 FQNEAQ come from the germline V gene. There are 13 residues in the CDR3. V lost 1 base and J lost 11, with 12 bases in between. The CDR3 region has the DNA TGTGCCAGCAGCTTAGTAGGAGCAACCCAGCAGTTCTTC. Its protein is CASSLVGATQQFF.

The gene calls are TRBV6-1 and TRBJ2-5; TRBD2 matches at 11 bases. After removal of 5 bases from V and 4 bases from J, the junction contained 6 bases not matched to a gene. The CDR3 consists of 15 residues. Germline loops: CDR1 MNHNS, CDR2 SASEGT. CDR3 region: CASSLSGTSGETQYF. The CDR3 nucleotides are TGTGCCAGCAGTCTCTCCGGGACTAGCGGAGAGACCCAGTACTTC.

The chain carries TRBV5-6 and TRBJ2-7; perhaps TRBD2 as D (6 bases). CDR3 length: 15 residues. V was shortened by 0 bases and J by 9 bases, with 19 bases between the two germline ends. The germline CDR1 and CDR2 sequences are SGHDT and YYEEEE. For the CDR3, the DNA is TGTGCCAGCAGCTTGGCCGGGGTTAGGCTAGCGCTGCAGTACTTC. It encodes CASSLAGVRLALQYF.

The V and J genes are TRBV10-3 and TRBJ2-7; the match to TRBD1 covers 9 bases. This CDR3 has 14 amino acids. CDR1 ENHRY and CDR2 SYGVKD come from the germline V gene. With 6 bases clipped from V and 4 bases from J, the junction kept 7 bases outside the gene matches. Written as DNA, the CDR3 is TGTGCCATCAGGTCCGGGACAGGGAGTTACGAGCAGTACTTC. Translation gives CAIRSGTGSYEQYF.

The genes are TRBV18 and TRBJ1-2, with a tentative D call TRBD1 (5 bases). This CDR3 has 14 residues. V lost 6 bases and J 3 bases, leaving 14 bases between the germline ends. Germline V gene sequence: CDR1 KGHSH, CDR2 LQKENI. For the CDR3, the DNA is TGTGCCAGCTCGTCCGTAGGGGTGGACTATGGCTACACCTTC. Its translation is CASSSVGVDYGYTF.